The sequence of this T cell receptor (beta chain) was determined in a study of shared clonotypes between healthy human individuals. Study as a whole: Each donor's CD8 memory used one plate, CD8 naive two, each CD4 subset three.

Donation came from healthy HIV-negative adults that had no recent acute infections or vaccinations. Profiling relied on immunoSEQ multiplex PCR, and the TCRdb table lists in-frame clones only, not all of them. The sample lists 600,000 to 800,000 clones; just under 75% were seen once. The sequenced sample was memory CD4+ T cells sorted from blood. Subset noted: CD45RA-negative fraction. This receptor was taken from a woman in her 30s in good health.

Here the CDR3 reads CAIRPGQGAGKLFF. In DNA, the CDR3 is TGTGCCATCAGGCCGGGACAGGGGGCGGGAAAACTGTTTTTT. The chain recombines TRBV10-3 with TRBJ1-4; 12 nucleotides match TRBD1. The CDR3 is 14 amino acids. Germline V gives CDR1 ENHRY, CDR2 SYGVKD. The junction had 6 bases not matched to a gene; V was cut back by 6 bases and J by 10 bases.